This entry lists 23 T cell receptor beta chains sequenced from one sample in a study of OX40 agonist ivuxolimab in advanced cancers. Method: immunoSEQ multiplex PCR; TCRdb's copy keeps in-frame clones and lacks some. The sample contains 20,000 to 25,000 clones, 70% to 90% of which appear only once. The material was CD4+ or CD8+ T cells sorted from blood, obtained in a trial of the OX40 agonist ivuxolimab. These receptors were taken from an adult with an advanced solid tumor such as melanoma, head and neck, liver or kidney cancer.

V is TRBV4-1 and J is TRBJ2-7, with 10 bases matching TRBD2. J lost 4 bases, V lost 4 bases, and 7 bases had no gene match. This CDR3 comprises 15 residues. The germline V gene encodes CDR1 MGHRA and CDR2 YSYEKL. This CDR3 reads CASSRSSSGSYEQYF. In DNA form, the CDR3 reads TGCGCCAGCAGCCGGTCTTCTAGCGGGAGTTACGAGCAGTACTTC.

The rearrangement uses TRBV2 and TRBJ2-5; no reliable D call. The CDR3 is 11 residues long. Germline-derived CDR1 and CDR2 are SNHLY and FYNNEI. Trimming took off 5 bases at V and 5 bases at J, with 6 bases between the two ends. CDR3 coding DNA: TGTGCCAGCAGTCAGTGGGAGACCCAGTACTTC. Amino acids: CASSQWETQYF.

J is TRBJ1-1 and V is TRBV7-9; no firm D call. The CDR3 is made up of 12 amino acids. Trimming shortened V by 7 bases and J by 6 bases, and 12 bases separated the two germline ends. Germline V gene sequence: CDR1 SEHNR, CDR2 FQNEAQ (reference sequence). The CDR3 sequence is CASTQSTAEAFF. DNA for the CDR3: TGTGCCAGCACCCAATCCACGGCTGAAGCTTTCTTT.

In regard to this clone: A clone one base away is much larger, so this may be a read error. The CDR3 DNA reads as TGTGCCAGCAGGGGACTAGCGGCCTACGAGCAGTACTTC. Translated: CASRGLAAYEQYF. This chain links TRBV2 with TRBJ2-7, with 11 bases that match TRBD2. The CDR3 has 13 residues. After removal of 6 bases from V and 2 bases from J, the junction contained 0 bases not matched to a gene. Germline V gene lookup returns CDR1 SNHLY and CDR2 FYNNEI.

The chain uses TRBV19 and TRBJ1-5, with TRBD1 as a possible D gene (5 bases). The CDR3 consists of 17 residues. Trimming pared 1 base from V and 5 bases from J, leaving 18 bases between. Looked up from germline, CDR1 is LNHDA and CDR2 is SQIVND (reference sequence). The DNA for the CDR3 is TGTGCCAGTAGTATAGGCCAGGGCCTCCCTGGGTATCAGCCCCAGCATTTT. Amino acids: CASSIGQGLPGYQPQHF.

V and J are TRBV7-3 and TRBJ2-3; 10 bases agree with TRBD2. Germline V gene sequence: CDR1 SGHTA, CDR2 FQGTGA. CDR3 length: 16 amino acids. Germline trimming cut 5 bases from V and 4 bases from J; bases unmatched to any gene: 9. The CDR3: CASSLSGGDLPDTQYF. CDR3 DNA sequence: TGTGCCAGCAGCCTAAGCGGGGGGGACCTTCCAGATACGCAGTATTTT.

The chain has TRBV14 and TRBJ1-1, with 9 bases lining up with TRBD1. Germline V gives CDR1 SGHDN, CDR2 FVKESK. After removal of 2 bases from V and 4 bases from J, the junction contained 5 bases not matched to a gene. CDR3 length equals 15 residues. The CDR3 coding sequence is TGTGCCAGCAGCCAAACGGGACAGGGAATCACTGAAGCTTTCTTT. Translating gives CASSQTGQGITEAFF.

The V call is TRBV7-9, the J call TRBJ2-7; possibly TRBD2 for D (7 bases). Between the trimmed V and J ends, which lost 5 bases and 0 bases, there was a span of 17 bases. Germline V gene lookup returns CDR1 SEHNR and CDR2 FQNEAQ (reference sequence). There are 16 residues in the CDR3. The CDR3 sequence is CASSPRGGGASYEQYF. In DNA, the CDR3 is TGTGCCAGCAGCCCGCGGGGAGGGGGGGCCTCCTACGAGCAGTACTTC. Complete variable domain (other parts from reference TRBV7-9 and TRBJ2-7): DTGVSQNPRHKITKRGQNVTFRCDPISEHNRLYWYRQTLGQGPEFLTYFQNEAQLEKSRLLSDRFSAERPKGSFSTLEIQRTEQGDSAMYLCASSPRGGGASYEQYFGPGTRLTVT.

J is TRBJ1-1 and V is TRBV2; D call uncertain. Germline-derived CDR1 and CDR2 are SNHLY and FYNNEI. The CDR3 length is 13 residues. V was pared by 3 bases and J by 1 base, with 6 bases between. CDR3 sequence reads: CASSDEENTEAFF. The CDR3 bases are TGTGCCAGCAGTGATGAGGAGAACACTGAAGCTTTCTTT.

The chain couples TRBV28 to TRBJ2-7; 7 bases are shared with TRBD2. V lost 3 bases to trimming and J lost 5 bases; unmatched junction nucleotides: 7. Germline V gene lookup returns CDR1 MDHEN and CDR2 SYDVKM. The CDR3 runs 14 residues. CDR3 protein: CASSFRGRAHEQYF. DNA of the CDR3: TGTGCCAGCAGTTTTCGGGGGAGGGCCCACGAGCAGTACTTC. The entire variable domain, with the rest obtained from reference TRBV28 and TRBJ2-7, is as follows: DVKVTQSSRYLVKRTGEKVFLECVQDMDHENMFWYRQDPGLGLRLIYFSYDVKMKEKGDIPEGYSVSREKKERFSLILESASTNQTSMYLCASSFRGRAHEQYFGPGTRLTVT.

The CDR3 spells CSVEALDRYEQYF. CDR3 DNA sequence: TGCAGCGTTGAAGCCCTCGACAGATACGAGCAGTACTTC. The chain combines TRBV29-1 with TRBJ2-7; TRBD1 is a possible D gene (5 bases). This CDR3 comprises 13 residues. Germline CDR1 reads SQVTM; CDR2 reads ANQGSEA. V lost 1 base and J 4 bases, leaving 11 bases between the germline ends.

For the CDR3, the DNA is TGTGCCAGCAGCCCCGCGGGCCAGCTTCCTTACGAGCAGTACTTC. It encodes CASSPAGQLPYEQYF. This chain uses TRBV7-2 with TRBJ2-7, with D possibly TRBD2 on 5 matching bases. V lost 5 bases to trimming and J lost 4 bases, with 18 bases between them. Germline V gene data show CDR1 as SGHTA and CDR2 as FQGNSA. This CDR3 comprises 15 residues. Full variable domain (remainder filled in from reference TRBV7-2 and TRBJ2-7): GAGVSQSPSNKVTEKGKDVELRCDPISGHTALYWYRQSLGQGLEFLIYFQGNSAPDKSGLPSDRFSAERTGGSVSTLTIQRTQQEDSAVYLCASSPAGQLPYEQYFGPGTRLTVT.

The rearrangement uses TRBV19 and TRBJ2-7; 7 nucleotides align to TRBD1. Looked up from germline, CDR1 is LNHDA and CDR2 is SQIVND (reference sequence). Unmatched junction bases numbered 8, after V lost 2 bases and J lost 1 base. The CDR3 is 16 amino acids. The DNA of the CDR3 is TGTGCCAGTAGTATAATAGGGACAGTTCCTTCCTACGAGCAGTACTTC. Amino acids: CASSIIGTVPSYEQYF.

The V and J genes are TRBV27 and TRBJ1-1; D is unresolved. The V and J ends lost 5 bases and 1 base respectively, with 8 bases between them. The CDR3 sequence is 13 residues long. Germline V gives CDR1 MNHEY, CDR2 SMNVEV (reference sequence). Here the CDR3 DNA reads TGTGCCAGCAGTCCCTTTTGGAACACTGAAGCTTTCTTT. This sequence encodes CASSPFWNTEAFF.

This clone was seen a single time. This sequence joins TRBV2 and TRBJ2-4, with TRBD2 as a possible D gene (5 bases). V gave up 5 bases and J gave up 5 bases, with 10 bases separating them. Germline lookup yields CDR1 SNHLY and CDR2 FYNNEI. The CDR3 spans 13 residues. CDR3 amino acids: CASSRGGENIQYF. CDR3 sequence (DNA): TGTGCCAGCAGTCGGGGTGGAGAAAACATTCAGTACTTC.

With regard to this clone: One junction end does not reproduce the germline sequence, and a read error may be involved. The chain uses TRBV7-7 and TRBJ2-1; TRBD1 agrees at 12 bases. The CDR3 sequence is 17 residues long. CDR1 SSHAT and CDR2 FNYEAQ come from the germline V gene (reference sequence). Here the CDR3 reads CASSLHPGTGGRNEQFF. In nucleotides, the CDR3 is TGTGCTAGCAGCTTACATCCAGGGACAGGGGGCAGGAATGAGCAGTTCTTC.

This sequence joins TRBV7-9 and TRBJ2-5, with D unclear. Trimming took 3 bases from V and 3 from J, leaving 23 bases between them. The CDR3 is 18 amino acids. Germline CDR1 is SEHNR and CDR2 is FQNEAQ (reference sequence). The CDR3 DNA is TGTGCCAGCAGCTTGCCTAACAGAAGCGTTTGGGGTAAAGAGACCCAGTACTTC. Its translation is CASSLPNRSVWGKETQYF.

The chain links TRBV6-5 to TRBJ2-5; 12 bases fit TRBD2. V shed 5 bases and J 5 bases; nucleotides not matched to a gene: 6. The germline CDR1 and CDR2 sequences are MNHEY and SVGAGI. This CDR3 spans 15 amino acids. This CDR3 is CASSRLAGAWETQYF. Here the CDR3 DNA reads TGTGCCAGCAGTCGACTAGCGGGAGCCTGGGAGACCCAGTACTTC.

J is TRBJ1-1 and V is TRBV19; tentative D call: TRBD1 (5 bases). Trimming took 4 bases from V and 3 from J, leaving 12 bases between them. Per the germline V gene, CDR1 is LNHDA and CDR2 is SQIVND (reference sequence). This CDR3 has 14 amino acids. CDR3 sequence (DNA): TGTGCCAGTAGTAGCGGCAGGGCGGACACTGAAGCTTTCTTT. It specifies CASSSGRADTEAFF.

This clone was seen a single time. CDR3 residues: CASSLRDRSYEQYF. The DNA of the CDR3 is TGCGCCAGCAGTCTCCGGGACAGGTCCTACGAGCAGTACTTC. The rearrangement uses TRBV4-3 and TRBJ2-7; 8 bases line up with TRBD1. J lost 1 base, V lost 6 bases, and 5 bases had no gene match. This CDR3 spans 14 amino acids. CDR1 is LGHNA, CDR2 YSLEER, per germline.

This clone was seen only a few times. This sequence joins TRBV11-1 and TRBJ2-7; TRBD2 might be the D (6 bases). The CDR3 is 15 residues long. V was shortened by 5 bases and J by 4 bases, with 18 bases between the two germline ends. The germline CDR1 and CDR2 sequences are SGHAT and FQDESV (reference sequence). CDR3 region: CASSGGSRRVYEQYF. CDR3 nucleotides: TGTGCCAGCAGCGGGGGGTCGAGAAGGGTGTACGAGCAGTACTTC.

In nucleotides, the CDR3 is TGTGCCAGCAGCTTGGGACAGGGAACCGGGGAGCTGTTTTTT. This gives the protein CASSLGQGTGELFF. This rearrangement joins TRBV5-5 to TRBJ2-2, with 7 bases aligning to TRBD1. The V segment lost 0 bases and the J segment 5 bases; nucleotides outside the gene matches: 1. Germline V gene data show CDR1 as SGHKS and CDR2 as YYEKEE (reference sequence). The CDR3 sequence is 14 residues long.

The V gene is TRBV5-4, the J gene TRBJ1-6; D gene ambiguous. Trimming removed 1 base from V and 7 bases from J, with 6 bases in between. Germline values: CDR1 SGHNT, CDR2 YYREEE (reference sequence). The CDR3 sequence is 13 residues long. The CDR3 sequence is CASSLYRNSPLHF. CDR3 bases: TGTGCCAGCAGCTTGTATCGGAATTCACCCCTCCACTTT.